A single sample gave rise to the 30 T cell receptor beta chains below, sequenced in a study of post-analysis software for immune sequencing data. General observations from the study: Five or six TRBV segments, TRBV5-6, TRBV5-1 and TRBV20-1 among them, were found more frequent in patients than controls.

Their antigens are not known. Unique-molecular-identifier-tagged TCR beta cDNA libraries were used. One entry per CDR3 protein results from TCRdb running MiXCR on the PCR reads. The sample holds approximately 250,000 distinct CDR3 sequences; 30% to 45% are singletons and the top ten take around 5%. The sample consisted of blood. These receptors all come from a girl under 18 with multiple sclerosis.

V gene TRBV20-1 combines with J gene TRBJ1-2; D call uncertain. Per the germline V gene, CDR1 is DFQATT and CDR2 is SNEGSKA (reference sequence). This CDR3 spans 13 amino acids. Trimming took 5 bases from V and 5 from J, leaving 15 bases between them. In DNA, the CDR3 is TGCAGTGCTTGGACCCCTGAAATTTATGGCTACACCTTC. This encodes CSAWTPEIYGYTF.

Concerning this clonotype: The junction shows a germline mismatch at one end, possibly a read error. The J gene is TRBJ1-1, the V gene TRBV27; D is unclear. This CDR3 has 13 amino acids. The V gene's germline CDR1 is MNHEY and CDR2 SMNVEV (reference sequence). In DNA form, the CDR3 reads TGTGCCAGCAGTTCGGCAGTGAACGCTGAAGCTTTCTTT. Residues: CASSSAVNAEAFF.

In its sample, this clonotype was seen many times. The rearrangement uses TRBV5-6 and TRBJ2-1; 12 nucleotides match TRBD2. Trimming cost V 4 bases and J 6 bases; bases outside gene matches: 8. CDR3 length: 16 amino acids. Germline V lookup: CDR1 SGHDT, CDR2 YYEEEE. The CDR3 coding sequence is TGTGCCAGCAGCCCCCGACTAGCGGGAGACACCAATGAGCAGTTCTTC. Translated: CASSPRLAGDTNEQFF.

With respect to this clonotype: A read error may account for a junction end that differs from germline. This chain connects TRBV20-1 to TRBJ2-4, with D uncertain. The CDR3 length is 12 residues. Germline V gives CDR1 DFQATT, CDR2 SNEGSKA (reference sequence). CDR3 DNA: TGCAGGGCTAGAGAATTGGGCCTTGAGCAGTACTTC. This gives the protein CRARELGLEQYF.

This clonotype has a single count. V usage is TRBV12-3 or TRBV12-4 and J usage is TRBJ1-3; D unresolved. The CDR3 loop spans 14 amino acids. Trimming pared 7 bases from V and 2 bases from J, leaving 12 bases between. CDR3 residues: CASTLGIPGNTIYF. In nucleotides, the CDR3 is TGTGCCAGCACGCTGGGTATTCCTGGAAACACCATATATTTT.

The chain couples TRBV9 to TRBJ1-2, with D possibly being TRBD1 (6 bases). CDR3 length: 14 amino acids. V lost 6 bases to trimming and J lost 4 bases, with 16 bases between them. Looked up from germline, CDR1 is SGDLS and CDR2 is YYNGEE. CDR3 sequence (DNA): TGTGCCAGCACCCCAAACGGAGGGGGCTATGGCTACACCTTC. Protein product: CASTPNGGGYGYTF.

CDR3 in amino acids: CSARTSGSSDTQYF. CDR3 DNA: TGCAGTGCACGGACTAGCGGGAGCTCAGATACGCAGTATTTT. The chain is built from TRBV20-1 and TRBJ2-3, with 13 positions matching TRBD2. The CDR3 is made up of 14 amino acids. V lost 6 bases, J lost 4 bases, and 4 bases stayed unmatched. Germline CDR1 is DFQATT and CDR2 is SNEGSKA (reference sequence).

This clonotype was seen more than once but under ten times. The chain recombines TRBV12-3 or TRBV12-4 with TRBJ1-4, with D possibly TRBD1 on 5 matching bases. V was pared by 7 bases and J by 8 bases, with 14 bases between. This CDR3 is built from 13 residues. CDR3 sequence reads: CASIQGSGEKLFF. In DNA form, the CDR3 reads TGTGCCAGCATCCAGGGATCCGGGGAAAAACTGTTTTTT.

The chain's CDR3 is CASLVAGGPFDEQYF. The CDR3 DNA sequence: TGTGCCAGCCTTGTAGCGGGAGGGCCTTTCGACGAGCAGTACTTC. The gene calls are TRBV6-2 or TRBV6-3 and TRBJ2-7; 11 nucleotides agree with TRBD2. The CDR3 length is 15 residues. V shed 8 bases, J shed 5 bases, and the junction held 11 bases outside the gene matches. CDR1 is MNHEY, CDR2 SVGEGT, per germline.

This clonotype has a handful of counts. The V and J genes are TRBV27 and TRBJ1-1; no clear D. V was cut by 7 bases and J by 1 base, with 16 bases left in between. Germline V gives CDR1 MNHEY, CDR2 SMNVEV (reference sequence). The CDR3 has 15 residues. The CDR3 protein is CASNSPGLGNTEAFF. CDR3 nucleotides: TGTGCCAGCAATTCCCCCGGGCTGGGGAACACTGAAGCTTTCTTT.

This clonotype was recorded many times. The chain carries TRBV7-9 and TRBJ2-1; D unclear. V was clipped by 3 bases and J by 6 bases, with 3 bases between them. This CDR3 has 11 amino acids. CDR1 SEHNR and CDR2 FQNEAQ come from the germline V gene (reference sequence). This chain's CDR3 is CASSFGNEQFF. In DNA, the CDR3 is TGTGCCAGCAGCTTCGGCAATGAGCAGTTCTTC.

This clonotype was observed many times. The CDR3 sequence is CASSQGLASETQYF. CDR3 coding DNA: TGCGCCAGCAGCCAAGGTTTGGCCTCAGAGACCCAGTACTTC. The V and J genes are TRBV4-1 and TRBJ2-5; D ambiguous. The CDR3 is made up of 14 amino acids. Trimming left V 1 base short and J 4 bases short, with 10 bases between. CDR1 is MGHRA, CDR2 YSYEKL, per germline.

In the case of this clonotype: A read error may explain this, as a much larger clone is one base away. The chain carries TRBV20-1 and TRBJ2-5; the D gene is possibly TRBD2 (6 bases). V dropped 6 bases and J dropped 11 bases, with 28 bases sitting between them. In germline, CDR1 is DFQATT, CDR2 SNEGSKA (reference sequence). This CDR3 has 15 residues. DNA of the CDR3: TGCAGTGCCACTAGTGAAGGCGGGAATAACAATGAGCAGTACTTC. Residues: CSATSEGGNNNEQYF.

This clonotype was detected ten times or more. V usage is TRBV15 and J usage is TRBJ1-2; TRBD1 matches at 7 bases. The junction had 4 bases not matched to a gene; V was cut back by 5 bases and J by 4 bases. Per germline, CDR1 LNHNV and CDR2 YYDKDF (reference sequence). The CDR3 spans 13 residues. CDR3 loop: CATSQGQTYGYTF. The CDR3 DNA reads TGTGCCACCAGCCAGGGACAGACCTATGGCTACACCTTC.

The chain joins TRBV18 to TRBJ2-5; D not certain. The better agreement between TRBJ2-7 and the DNA end casts doubt on the J call. Germline CDR1 reads KGHSH; CDR2 reads LQKENI. The CDR3 consists of 14 residues. The CDR3 spells CASSPVRSSYEQYF. DNA for the CDR3: TGTGCCAGCTCACCAGTACGTTCCAGCTACGAGCAGTACTTC.

This sequence joins TRBV10-1 and TRBJ2-7; 10 bases match TRBD2. Germline CDR1 and CDR2: WNHNN and SYGVQD (reference sequence). The junction had 6 bases not matched to a gene; V was cut back by 7 bases and J by 3 bases. The CDR3 is made up of 14 amino acids. The CDR3 reads CASTRTSGRYEQYF. As DNA, the CDR3 is TGCGCCAGCACCCGGACTAGCGGCCGCTACGAGCAGTACTTC.

This clonotype was seen repeatedly, ten times or more. The rearrangement joins TRBV5-1 to TRBJ2-5; D unresolved. With 0 bases removed from V and 0 bases from J, the gap between germline ends came to 6 bases. The CDR3 contains 14 residues. Germline CDR1 SGHRS, CDR2 YFSETQ. Here the CDR3 DNA reads TGCGCCAGCAGCTTGGAGAGGAACCAAGAGACCCAGTACTTC. It is translated as CASSLERNQETQYF.

As to this clonotype: A much larger clone lies one base from this, so it may be a read error. The chain links TRBV20-1 to TRBJ2-7; D is ambiguous. The CDR3 spans 10 residues. The germline CDR1 and CDR2 sequences are DFQATT and SNEGSKA (reference sequence). CDR3: CSIRCSEQYF. The CDR3 DNA reads TGCAGCATCCGATGCTCCGAGCAGTACTTC.

This clonotype was recorded at least ten times. The chain joins TRBV6-5 to TRBJ1-1, with no clear D. This CDR3 region has 15 residues. Trimming cost V 0 bases and J 7 bases, with 15 bases left between them. Germline V CDR1 and CDR2: MNHEY, SVGAGI. CDR3 in DNA: TGTGCCAGCAGTTACTCGGTGGTTGGAGGACTTGAAGCTTTCTTT. Translating gives CASSYSVVGGLEAFF.

The V and J genes are TRBV20-1 and TRBJ1-6, with a tentative D call TRBD1 (5 bases). The V and J ends lost 0 bases and 7 bases respectively, with 19 bases between them. Germline CDR1 is DFQATT and CDR2 is SNEGSKA (reference sequence). The CDR3 is 17 residues long. This chain's CDR3 is CSARDSGLGVINSPLHF. DNA of the CDR3: TGCAGTGCTAGAGACTCCGGCCTGGGGGTAATCAATTCACCCCTCCACTTT.

This clonotype was picked up many times. This rearrangement joins TRBV7-9 to TRBJ1-1; possible D gene TRBD1, 6 bases. The CDR3 contains 15 residues. Germline CDR1 and CDR2: SEHNR and FQNEAQ (reference sequence). The V end was cut by 5 bases, the J end by 5 bases, with 18 bases between. The CDR3 reads CASSPQQGRGTEAFF. CDR3 in DNA: TGTGCCAGCAGCCCCCAACAGGGCAGGGGAACTGAAGCTTTCTTT.

This clonotype was observed a few times. The rearrangement links TRBV2 to TRBJ2-7, with TRBD1 matching 7 bases. The germline gives CDR1 SNHLY, CDR2 FYNNEI. The CDR3 is 15 residues long. J lost 1 base, V lost 0 bases, and 3 bases had no gene match. This chain's CDR3 is CASSEARDRSYEQYF. CDR3 coding DNA: TGTGCCAGCAGTGAAGCAAGGGACAGATCCTACGAGCAGTACTTC.

V is TRBV5-1 and J is TRBJ2-3; D is uncertain. Germline CDR1 and CDR2: SGHRS and YFSETQ. V lost 1 base and J lost 4, with 7 bases in between. The CDR3 is 13 residues long. CDR3 residues: CASSLWDSDTQYF. CDR3 nucleotides: TGCGCCAGCAGCTTGTGGGATTCAGATACGCAGTATTTT.

The chain uses TRBV10-3 and TRBJ2-1; 12 nucleotides line up with TRBD2. The germline V gene encodes CDR1 ENHRY and CDR2 SYGVKD. This CDR3 comprises 16 residues. V shed 0 bases and J 7 bases; nucleotides not matched to a gene: 4. CDR3 in DNA: TGTGCCATCAGTGAGTCAGGACTAGCGGGGAGAAATGAGCAGTTCTTC. It is translated as CAISESGLAGRNEQFF.

This clonotype was counted at least ten times. The chain has TRBV5-1 and TRBJ2-1; 10 bases fit TRBD2. The junction had 11 bases not matched to a gene; V was cut back by 4 bases and J by 4 bases. The germline V gene has CDR1 SGHRS and CDR2 YFSETQ. The CDR3 length is 17 residues. The CDR3 bases are TGCGCCAGCAGCCAGAGACTAGCGGGTACCTTTTACAATGAGCAGTTCTTC. It yields the protein CASSQRLAGTFYNEQFF.

This clonotype came up many times. The chain uses TRBV5-1 and TRBJ2-3; no firm D call. CDR3 size: 14 residues. Germline V gene lookup returns CDR1 SGHRS and CDR2 YFSETQ. The V end was cut by 0 bases, the J end by 2 bases, with 7 bases between. The CDR3 reads CASSLAGTTDTQYF. The DNA of the CDR3 is TGCGCCAGCAGCTTGGCAGGTACCACAGATACGCAGTATTTT.

V and J are TRBV2 and TRBJ2-1; 11 positions match TRBD2. CDR3 length: 17 amino acids. CDR1 is SNHLY and CDR2 is FYNNEI in the germline V gene. The J segment lost 6 bases and the V segment lost 3 bases, leaving 10 bases of the junction unmatched. This chain's CDR3 is CASSDVVGLAGVNEQFF. The DNA of the CDR3 is TGTGCCAGCAGTGATGTGGTTGGACTAGCGGGTGTCAATGAGCAGTTCTTC. The whole variable domain, remainder taken from reference TRBV2 and TRBJ2-1, is EPEVTQTPSHQVTQMGQEVILRCVPISNHLYFYWYRQILGQKVEFLVSFYNNEISEKSEIFDDQFSVERPDGSNFTLKIRSTKLEDSAMYFCASSDVVGLAGVNEQFFGPGTRLTVL.

In its sample, this clonotype was seen a few times. V gene TRBV11-2 combines with J gene TRBJ2-7; D call uncertain. With 2 bases removed from V and 2 bases from J, the gap between germline ends came to 7 bases. In germline, CDR1 is SGHAT, CDR2 FQNNGV. This CDR3 region has 13 residues. This CDR3 is CASSLWVTYEQYF. The CDR3 nucleotides read TGTGCCAGCAGCTTATGGGTCACCTACGAGCAGTACTTC.

This CDR3 is CASSLQGGSYEQYF. The CDR3 bases are TGTGCCAGCAGTTTACAAGGAGGCTCCTACGAGCAGTACTTC. The chain has TRBV12-3 or TRBV12-4 and TRBJ2-7, with D perhaps matching TRBD2 (5 bases). This CDR3 region has 14 residues. The germline V and J ends were trimmed by 2 bases and 0 bases, with 8 bases remaining between them.

This clonotype was observed many times. The chain couples TRBV18 to TRBJ1-2; 7 nucleotides agree with TRBD1. V lost 2 bases, J lost 6 bases, and 3 bases stayed unmatched. The germline V gene encodes CDR1 KGHSH and CDR2 LQKENI. The CDR3 has 13 amino acids. CDR3 region: CASSPNRGDGYTF. CDR3 DNA: TGTGCCAGCTCACCAAACAGGGGAGATGGCTACACCTTC.